The rows below give T cell receptor beta chains drawn from one sample of a study of PD-1 blockade in mismatch repair-deficient tumors. Libraries were prepared by immunoSEQ multiplex PCR; TCRdb keeps only in-frame clonotypes and omits some of them. The table shows roughly 84,000 clones, with more than 65% occurring only once. Sequences were derived from peripheral blood, sampled 12 weeks after starting pembrolizumab. The receptor source for this set is an adult with mismatch repair-deficient cancer. CDR3s include the opening cysteine and the closing phenylalanine or tryptophan. D genes are given only for firm matches. Only part of the rows carry a size: once, few, many, or a class if the clone is expanded.

J gene,V gene,D gene,clone size,CDR3 protein,CDR3 DNA
TRBJ2-1,TRBV11-3,TRBD2,.,CASSSRLAGMHDEQFF,TGTGCCAGCAGCTCCCGACTAGCGGGAATGCACGATGAGCAGTTCTTC
TRBJ1-4,TRBV27,.,.,CASSTGVSNEKLFF,TGTGCCAGCAGTACAGGTGTCAGTAATGAAAAACTGTTTTTT
TRBJ2-3,TRBV14,.,.,CASRGRSRADTQYF,TGTGCCAGCAGGGGCAGATCCCGCGCAGATACGCAGTATTTT
TRBJ1-1,TRBV19,.,.,CASHLGVFNTEAFF,TGTGCCAGTCACCTGGGGGTGTTCAACACTGAAGCTTTCTTT
TRBJ2-7,TRBV5-5,.,.,CASSFTGQDYEQYF,TGTGCCAGCAGCTTTACAGGACAAGACTACGAGCAGTACTTC
TRBJ1-1,TRBV19,.,.,CASSIRDWESTEAFF,TGTGCCAGTAGTATCCGGGACTGGGAGAGCACTGAAGCTTTCTTT
TRBJ2-2,TRBV10-2,.,.,CASREGERSNTGELFF,TGCGCCAGCAGAGAGGGTGAACGGTCGAACACCGGGGAGCTGTTTTTT
TRBJ2-7,TRBV7-9,.,few,CASSSSKYEQYF,TGTGCCAGCAGCTCAAGCAAGTACGAGCAGTACTTC
TRBJ1-2,TRBV6-5,.,.,CASSRSTANYGYTF,TGTGCCAGCAGTCGATCGACAGCTAACTATGGCTACACCTTC
TRBJ2-1,TRBV18,TRBD1,once,CASSPSWTGASYNEQFF,TGTGCCAGCTCACCATCTTGGACAGGGGCGTCCTACAATGAGCAGTTCTTC
TRBJ2-2,TRBV5-1,TRBD2,.,CASSLKAGGNTGELFF,TGCGCCAGCAGCTTAAAGGCGGGAGGGAACACCGGGGAGCTGTTTTTT
TRBJ1-2,TRBV7-3,TRBD1,.,CASSPDRGYGYTF,TGTGCCAGCAGCCCCGACAGGGGCTATGGCTACACCTTC
TRBJ2-7,TRBV27,TRBD1,.,CASGDGQAYEQYF,TGTGCCAGCGGCGATGGACAGGCCTACGAGCAGTACTTC
TRBJ1-2,TRBV25-1,TRBD1,.,CATNPGQGDGYTF,TGTGCCACCAACCCGGGACAGGGGGATGGCTACACCTTC
TRBJ2-1,TRBV9,.,.,CASSVVDSYDNEQFF,TGTGCCAGCAGCGTAGTAGATAGCTACGACAATGAGCAGTTCTTC
TRBJ2-7,TRBV27,.,.,CASSLRARDYEQYF,TGTGCCAGCAGTTTGAGGGCCAGGGATTACGAGCAGTACTTC
TRBJ1-1,TRBV19,.,.,CASSMGGTEAFF,TGTGCCAGTAGTATGGGGGGCACTGAAGCTTTCTTT
TRBJ2-1,TRBV29-1,TRBD1,.,CSAQDRGQHNEQFF,TGCAGCGCCCAAGACAGGGGGCAACACAATGAGCAGTTCTTC
TRBJ1-1,TRBV19,.,.,CASSISGSLNTEAFF,TGTGCCAGTAGTATCAGCGGCAGTCTGAACACTGAAGCTTTCTTT
TRBJ1-2,TRBV2,.,few,CASKSGTGTIGGYTF,TGTGCCAGCAAGAGTGGTACAGGAACTATTGGCGGCTACACCTTC
TRBJ2-2,TRBV5-1,TRBD1,once,CASSQGQGGTGELFF,TGCGCCAGCAGCCAGGGACAGGGAGGGACCGGGGAGCTGTTTTTT
TRBJ2-1,TRBV5-1,TRBD2,.,CASSLAGGTYNEQFF,TGCGCCAGCAGCTTAGCGGGAGGAACCTACAATGAGCAGTTCTTC
TRBJ2-1,TRBV2,TRBD2,.,CASSEFPPRTSGTYNEQFF,TGTGCCAGCAGTGAATTCCCCCCTCGGACTAGCGGTACCTACAATGAGCAGTTCTTC
TRBJ1-1,TRBV7-6,.,.,CASSFQGPTEAFF,TGTGCCAGCAGCTTTCAGGGGCCAACTGAAGCTTTCTTT
TRBJ2-2,TRBV23-1,.,.,CASRLQTGELFF,TGCGCCAGTCGGCTCCAGACTGGGGAGCTGTTTTTT
TRBJ2-5,TRBV2,.,.,CASRALDRGKETQYF,TGTGCCAGCAGGGCTCTGGACAGAGGAAAAGAGACCCAGTACTTC
TRBJ1-2,TRBV30,TRBD1,.,CAWSVLEGQGVHGYTF,TGTGCCTGGAGTGTACTGGAGGGACAGGGAGTACATGGCTACACCTTC
TRBJ1-1,TRBV6-5,TRBD1,.,CASSYSQGANTEAFF,TGTGCCAGCAGTTACTCTCAGGGGGCGAACACTGAAGCTTTCTTT
TRBJ2-2,TRBV10-3,TRBD2,.,CAISGYRGGSTGELFF,TGTGCCATCAGTGGCTACCGGGGCGGGAGCACCGGGGAGCTGTTTTTT
TRBJ2-1,TRBV2,.,.,CASTPLPYNEQFF,TGTGCCAGCACCCCACTTCCCTACAATGAGCAGTTCTTC
TRBJ1-1,TRBV11-2,TRBD1,once,CASSHPGRGTEAFF,TGTGCCAGCAGCCACCCCGGCAGGGGGACTGAAGCTTTCTTT